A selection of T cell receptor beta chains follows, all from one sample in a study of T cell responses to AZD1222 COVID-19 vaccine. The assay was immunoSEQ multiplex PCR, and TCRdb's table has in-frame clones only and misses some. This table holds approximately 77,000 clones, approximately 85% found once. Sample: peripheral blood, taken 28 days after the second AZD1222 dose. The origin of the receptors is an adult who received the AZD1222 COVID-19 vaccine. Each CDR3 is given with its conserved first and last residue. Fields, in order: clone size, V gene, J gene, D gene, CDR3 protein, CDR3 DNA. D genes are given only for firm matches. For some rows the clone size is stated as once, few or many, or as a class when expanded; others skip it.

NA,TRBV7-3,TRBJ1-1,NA,CASSLAENTEAFF,TGTGCCAGCAGCTTAGCAGAGAACACTGAAGCTTTCTTT
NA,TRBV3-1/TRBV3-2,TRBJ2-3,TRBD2,CASSHGAGGGADTQYF,TGTGCCAGCAGCCACGGAGCGGGAGGGGGGGCAGATACGCAGTATTTT
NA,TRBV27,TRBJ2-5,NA,CASSHQETQYF,TGTGCCAGCAGCCACCAAGAGACCCAGTACTTC
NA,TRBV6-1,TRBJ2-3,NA,CASSELRTIEADTQYF,TGTGCCAGCAGTGAATTGCGGACGATCGAGGCAGATACGCAGTATTTT
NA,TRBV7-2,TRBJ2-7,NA,CASRQDPVSSYEQYF,TGTGCCAGCAGACAAGACCCCGTGAGCTCCTACGAGCAGTACTTC
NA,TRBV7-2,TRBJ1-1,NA,CASSFAFMNTEAFF,TGTGCCAGCAGCTTTGCGTTCATGAACACTGAAGCTTTCTTT
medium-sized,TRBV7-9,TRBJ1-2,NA,CASSLSAAGESGYTF,TGTGCCAGCAGCTTGAGCGCTGCCGGCGAGAGTGGCTACACCTTC
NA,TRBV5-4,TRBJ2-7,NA,CASSLTGTHEQYF,TGTGCCAGCAGCTTGACCGGGACCCACGAGCAGTACTTC
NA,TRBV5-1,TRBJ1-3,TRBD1,CASSLEGTASSGNTIYF,TGCGCCAGCAGCTTGGAGGGGACAGCGTCCTCTGGAAACACCATATATTTT
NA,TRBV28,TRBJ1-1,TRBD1,CASSSGEGAITEAFF,TGTGCCAGCAGTTCAGGGGAGGGGGCGATCACTGAAGCTTTCTTT
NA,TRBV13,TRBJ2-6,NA,CASSFYRSGANVLTF,TGTGCCAGCAGCTTTTACAGGTCCGGGGCCAACGTCCTGACTTTC
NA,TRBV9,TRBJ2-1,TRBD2,CASSVGLAGAAGYNEQFF,TGTGCCAGCAGCGTAGGTCTAGCGGGAGCCGCGGGTTACAATGAGCAGTTCTTC
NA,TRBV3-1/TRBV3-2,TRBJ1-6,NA,CASSPSEFNSPLHF,TGTGCCAGCAGCCCCTCAGAGTTTAATTCACCCCTCCACTTT
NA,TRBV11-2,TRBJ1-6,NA,CASSFESSYNSPLHF,TGTGCCAGCAGCTTCGAGAGCTCCTATAATTCACCCCTCCACTTT
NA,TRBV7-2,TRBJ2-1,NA,CASSLGSLGETYNEQFF,TGTGCCAGCAGCTTAGGAAGTCTGGGGGAAACCTACAATGAGCAGTTCTTC
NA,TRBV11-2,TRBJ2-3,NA,CASSVRTDTQYF,TGTGCCAGCAGCGTCCGCACAGATACGCAGTATTTT
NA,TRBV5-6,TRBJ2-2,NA,CASSVTGLGELFF,TGTGCCAGCAGCGTAACAGGGTTGGGGGAGCTGTTTTTT
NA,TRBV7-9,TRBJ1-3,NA,CASSLGGPYSGNTIYF,TGTGCCAGCAGCTTAGGGGGGCCCTACTCTGGAAACACCATATATTTT
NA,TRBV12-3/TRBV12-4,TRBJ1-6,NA,CASSFGSPLHF,TGTGCCAGCAGTTTTGGTTCACCCCTCCACTTT
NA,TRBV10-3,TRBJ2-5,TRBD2,CAIRDSTSGGQETQYF,TGTGCCATCAGGGATTCGACTAGCGGGGGCCAAGAGACCCAGTACTTC
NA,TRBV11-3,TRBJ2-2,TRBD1,CADMPVRQGSRAGELFF,TGTGCCGATATGCCCGTTCGACAGGGTAGCAGGGCCGGGGAGCTGTTTTTT
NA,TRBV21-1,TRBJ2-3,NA,CASSIFSTRTEGGNDTQYF,TGTGCCAGCAGCATCTTCTCCACACGAACGGAGGGAGGGAATGATACGCAGTATTTT
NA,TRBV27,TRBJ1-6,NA,CASSLYRNSPLHF,TGTGCCAGCAGTTTATACCGCAATTCACCCCTCCACTTT
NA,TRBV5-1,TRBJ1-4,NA,CASTPLGGGEKLFF,TGCGCCAGCACCCCACTGGGGGGCGGCGAAAAACTGTTTTTT